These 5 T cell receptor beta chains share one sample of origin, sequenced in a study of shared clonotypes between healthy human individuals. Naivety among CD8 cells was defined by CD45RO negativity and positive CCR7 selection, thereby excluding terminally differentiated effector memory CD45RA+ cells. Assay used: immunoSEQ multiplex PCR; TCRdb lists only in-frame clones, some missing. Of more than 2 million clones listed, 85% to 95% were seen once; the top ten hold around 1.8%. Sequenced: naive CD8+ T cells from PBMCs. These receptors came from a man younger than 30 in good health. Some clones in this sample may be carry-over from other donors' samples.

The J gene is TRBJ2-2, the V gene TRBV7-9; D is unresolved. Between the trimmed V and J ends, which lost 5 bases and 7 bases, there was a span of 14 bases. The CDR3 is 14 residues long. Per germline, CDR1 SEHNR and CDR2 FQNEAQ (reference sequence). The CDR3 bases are TGTGCCAGCAGCCCGATCTGGCAAAACGGGGAGCTGTTTTTT. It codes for CASSPIWQNGELFF.

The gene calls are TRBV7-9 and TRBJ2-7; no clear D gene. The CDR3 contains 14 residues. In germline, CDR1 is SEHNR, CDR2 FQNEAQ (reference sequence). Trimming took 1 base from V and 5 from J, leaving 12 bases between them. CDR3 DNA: TGTGCCAGCAGCTTAGGGACCCTTTCCCACGAGCAGTACTTC. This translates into CASSLGTLSHEQYF.

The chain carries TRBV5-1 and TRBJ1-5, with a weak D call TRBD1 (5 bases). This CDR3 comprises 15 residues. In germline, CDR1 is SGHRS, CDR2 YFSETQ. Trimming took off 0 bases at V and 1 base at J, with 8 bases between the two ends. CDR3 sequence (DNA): TGCGCCAGCAGCTTGGCCGCAGGGAGCAATCAGCCCCAGCATTTT. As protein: CASSLAAGSNQPQHF. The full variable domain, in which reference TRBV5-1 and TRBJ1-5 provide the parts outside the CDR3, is KAGVTQTPRYLIKTRGQQVTLSCSPISGHRSVSWYQQTPGQGLQFLFEYFSETQRNKGNFPGRFSGRQFSNSRSEMNVSTLELGDSALYLCASSLAAGSNQPQHFGDGTRLSIL.

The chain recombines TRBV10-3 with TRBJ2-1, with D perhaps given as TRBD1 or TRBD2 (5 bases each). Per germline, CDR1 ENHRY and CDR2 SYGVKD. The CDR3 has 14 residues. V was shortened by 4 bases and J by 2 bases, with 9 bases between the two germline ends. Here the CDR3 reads CAISGGTPYNEQFF. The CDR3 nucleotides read TGTGCCATCAGTGGAGGGACCCCCTACAATGAGCAGTTCTTC.

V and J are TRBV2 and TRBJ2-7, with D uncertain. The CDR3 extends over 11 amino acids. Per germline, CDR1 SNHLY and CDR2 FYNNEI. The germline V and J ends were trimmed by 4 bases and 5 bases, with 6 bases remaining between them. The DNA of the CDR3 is TGTGCCAGCAGTGCCTACAACGAGCAGTACTTC. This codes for CASSAYNEQYF.